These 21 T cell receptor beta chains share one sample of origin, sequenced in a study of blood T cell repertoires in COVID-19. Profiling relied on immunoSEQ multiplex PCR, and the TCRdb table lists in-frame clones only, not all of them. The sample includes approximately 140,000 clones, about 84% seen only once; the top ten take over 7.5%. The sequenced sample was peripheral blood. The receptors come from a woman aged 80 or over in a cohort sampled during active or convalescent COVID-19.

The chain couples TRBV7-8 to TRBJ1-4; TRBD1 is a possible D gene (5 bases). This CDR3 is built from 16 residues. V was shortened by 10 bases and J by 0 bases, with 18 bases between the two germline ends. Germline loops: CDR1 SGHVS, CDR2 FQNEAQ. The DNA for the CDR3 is TGTGCCACCCAAACCGACAGCGCCGCAACTAATGAAAAACTGTTTTTT. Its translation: CATQTDSAATNEKLFF.

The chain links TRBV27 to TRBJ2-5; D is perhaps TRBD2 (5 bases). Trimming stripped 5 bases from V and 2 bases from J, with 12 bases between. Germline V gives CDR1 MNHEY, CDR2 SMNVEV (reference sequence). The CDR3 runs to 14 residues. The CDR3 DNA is TGTGCCAGCAGTGTACTAGGAGTTCAAGAGACCCAGTACTTC. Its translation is CASSVLGVQETQYF.

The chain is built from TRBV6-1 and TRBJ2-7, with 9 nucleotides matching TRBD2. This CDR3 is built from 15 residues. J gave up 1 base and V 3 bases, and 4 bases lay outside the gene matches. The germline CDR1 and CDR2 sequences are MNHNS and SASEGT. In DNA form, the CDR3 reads TGTGCCAGCAGTGATATAGCGGGGGCGTCCTACGAGCAGTACTTC. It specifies CASSDIAGASYEQYF.

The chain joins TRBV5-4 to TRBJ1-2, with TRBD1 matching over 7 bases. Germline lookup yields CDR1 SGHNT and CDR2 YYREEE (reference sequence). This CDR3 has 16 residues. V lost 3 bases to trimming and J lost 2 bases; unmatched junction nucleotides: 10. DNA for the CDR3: TGTGCCAGCAGCTATCCCGGGACAGCGATCAACTATGGCTACACCTTC. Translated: CASSYPGTAINYGYTF. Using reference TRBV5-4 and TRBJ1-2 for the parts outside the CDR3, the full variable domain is ETGVTQSPTHLIKTRGQQVTLRCSSQSGHNTVSWYQQALGQGPQFIFQYYREEENGRGNFPPRFSGLQFPNYSSELNVNALELDDSALYLCASSYPGTAINYGYTFGSGTRLTVV.

The CDR3, as DNA: TGTGCCAGCAGCCCCACTAGCGGGGGGGCCTGGCGGACAGATACGCAGTATTTT. Protein sequence: CASSPTSGGAWRTDTQYF. The chain employs TRBV28 and TRBJ2-3; 13 nucleotides match TRBD2. CDR1 MDHEN and CDR2 SYDVKM come from the germline V gene. The CDR3 extends over 18 amino acids. V was clipped by 6 bases and J by 3 bases; unmatched bases: 12.

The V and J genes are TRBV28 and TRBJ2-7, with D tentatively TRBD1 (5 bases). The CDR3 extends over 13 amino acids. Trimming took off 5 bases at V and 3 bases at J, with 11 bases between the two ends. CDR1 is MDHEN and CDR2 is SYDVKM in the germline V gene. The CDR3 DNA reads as TGTGCCAGCAGTCACCAGGGTCTCTACGAGCAGTACGTC. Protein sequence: CASSHQGLYEQYV.

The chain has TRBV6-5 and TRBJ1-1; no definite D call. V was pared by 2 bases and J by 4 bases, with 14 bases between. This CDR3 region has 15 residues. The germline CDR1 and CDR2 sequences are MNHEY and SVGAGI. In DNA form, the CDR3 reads TGTGCCAGCAGTTACCTTGCCGGGTTGCGCACTGAAGCTTTCTTT. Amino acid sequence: CASSYLAGLRTEAFF.

Here the CDR3 DNA reads TGTGCCAGTAGTAACAACGATTGGACAGTGTACGTCTCTGGAAACACCATATATTTT. Translated: CASSNNDWTVYVSGNTIYF. The V gene is TRBV19, the J gene TRBJ1-3, with D perhaps TRBD1 (6 bases). Per the germline V gene, CDR1 is LNHDA and CDR2 is SQIVND (reference sequence). The CDR3 is made up of 19 amino acids. V was trimmed by 4 bases and J by 0 bases, leaving 22 bases between them.

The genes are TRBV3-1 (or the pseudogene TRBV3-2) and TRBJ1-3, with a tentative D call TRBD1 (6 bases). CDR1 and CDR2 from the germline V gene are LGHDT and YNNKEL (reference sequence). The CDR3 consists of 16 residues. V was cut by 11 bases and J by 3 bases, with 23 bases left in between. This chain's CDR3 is CAASRTAGVYGNTIYF. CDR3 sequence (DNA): TGTGCCGCATCGCGTACGGCAGGGGTGTATGGAAACACCATATATTTT.

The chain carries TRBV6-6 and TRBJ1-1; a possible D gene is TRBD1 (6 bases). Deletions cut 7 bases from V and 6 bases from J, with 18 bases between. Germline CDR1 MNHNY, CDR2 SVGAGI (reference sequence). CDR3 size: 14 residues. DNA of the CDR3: TGTGCCAGCAAAGGTGCGGTCAGGGGCTCTGAAGCTTTCTTT. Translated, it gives CASKGAVRGSEAFF.

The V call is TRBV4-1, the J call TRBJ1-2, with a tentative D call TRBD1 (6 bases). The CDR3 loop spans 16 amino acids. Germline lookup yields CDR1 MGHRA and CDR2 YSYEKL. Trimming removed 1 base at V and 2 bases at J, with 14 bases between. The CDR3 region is CASSQARDILNYGYTF. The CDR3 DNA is TGCGCCAGCAGCCAAGCCAGGGACATCCTGAACTATGGCTACACCTTC.

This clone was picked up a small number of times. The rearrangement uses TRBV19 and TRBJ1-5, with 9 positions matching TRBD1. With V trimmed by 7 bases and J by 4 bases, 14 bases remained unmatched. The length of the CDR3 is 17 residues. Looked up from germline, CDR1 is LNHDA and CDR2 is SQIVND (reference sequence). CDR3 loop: CASTYLWVTGGNQPQHF. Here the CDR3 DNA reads TGTGCCAGTACTTATTTGTGGGTGACAGGGGGAAATCAGCCCCAGCATTTT.

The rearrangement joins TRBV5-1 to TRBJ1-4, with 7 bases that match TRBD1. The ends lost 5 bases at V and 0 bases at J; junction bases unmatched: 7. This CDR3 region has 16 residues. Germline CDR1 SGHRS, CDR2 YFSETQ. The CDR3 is CASSRDSEATNEKLFF. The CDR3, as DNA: TGCGCCAGCAGTCGGGACAGCGAGGCAACTAATGAAAAACTGTTTTTT.

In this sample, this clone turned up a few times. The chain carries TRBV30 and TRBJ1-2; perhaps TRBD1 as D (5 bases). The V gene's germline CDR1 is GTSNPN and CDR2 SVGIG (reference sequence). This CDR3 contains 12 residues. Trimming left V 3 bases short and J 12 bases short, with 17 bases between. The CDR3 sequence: CAWSGGLGPNTF. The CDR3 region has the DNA TGTGCCTGGAGCGGCGGTTTGGGGCCCAACACCTTC.

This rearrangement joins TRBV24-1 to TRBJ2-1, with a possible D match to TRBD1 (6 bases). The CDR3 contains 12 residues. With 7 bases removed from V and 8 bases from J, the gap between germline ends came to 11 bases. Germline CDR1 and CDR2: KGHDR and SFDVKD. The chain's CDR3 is CATRGQIHEQFF. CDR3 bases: TGTGCCACCAGAGGACAGATCCATGAGCAGTTCTTC.

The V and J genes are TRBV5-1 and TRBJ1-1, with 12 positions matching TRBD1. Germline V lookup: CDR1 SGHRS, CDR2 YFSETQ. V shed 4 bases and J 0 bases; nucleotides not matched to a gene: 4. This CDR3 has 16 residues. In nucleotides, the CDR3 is TGCGCCAGCAGCCCGGGGACAGGGGGCATGAACACTGAAGCTTTCTTT. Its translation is CASSPGTGGMNTEAFF.

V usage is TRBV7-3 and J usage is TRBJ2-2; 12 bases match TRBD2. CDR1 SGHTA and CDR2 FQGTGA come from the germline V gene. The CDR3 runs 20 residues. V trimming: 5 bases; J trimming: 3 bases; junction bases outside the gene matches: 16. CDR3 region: CASSLHPLAGGPIDTGELFF. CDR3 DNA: TGTGCCAGCAGCCTTCACCCGCTAGCGGGGGGGCCTATCGACACCGGGGAGCTGTTTTTT.

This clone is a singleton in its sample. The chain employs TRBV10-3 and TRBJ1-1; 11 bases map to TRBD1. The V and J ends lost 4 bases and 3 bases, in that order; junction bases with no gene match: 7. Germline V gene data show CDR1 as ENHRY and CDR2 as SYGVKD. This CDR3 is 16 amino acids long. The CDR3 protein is CAISGGQGEGDTEAFF. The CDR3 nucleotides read TGTGCCATCAGTGGGGGACAGGGGGAGGGAGACACTGAAGCTTTCTTT.

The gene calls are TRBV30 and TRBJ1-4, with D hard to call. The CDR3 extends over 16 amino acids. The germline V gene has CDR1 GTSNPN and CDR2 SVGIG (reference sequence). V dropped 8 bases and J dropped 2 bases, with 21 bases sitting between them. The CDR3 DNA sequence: TGTGCCGGACTCAGAATACGGCTCGCGACTAATGAAAAACTGTTTTTT. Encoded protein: CAGLRIRLATNEKLFF.

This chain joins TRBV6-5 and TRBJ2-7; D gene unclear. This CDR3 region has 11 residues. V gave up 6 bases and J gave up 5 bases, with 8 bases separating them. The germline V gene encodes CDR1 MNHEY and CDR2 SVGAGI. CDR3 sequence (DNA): TGTGCCAGCAGAGACGGAGACGAGCAGTACTTC. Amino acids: CASRDGDEQYF.

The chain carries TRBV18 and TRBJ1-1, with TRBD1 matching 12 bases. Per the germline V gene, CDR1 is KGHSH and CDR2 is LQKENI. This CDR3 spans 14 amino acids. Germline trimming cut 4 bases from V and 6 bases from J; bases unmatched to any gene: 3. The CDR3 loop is CASSLGTGGPEAFF. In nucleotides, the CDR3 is TGTGCCAGCTCACTGGGGACAGGGGGCCCTGAAGCTTTCTTT.